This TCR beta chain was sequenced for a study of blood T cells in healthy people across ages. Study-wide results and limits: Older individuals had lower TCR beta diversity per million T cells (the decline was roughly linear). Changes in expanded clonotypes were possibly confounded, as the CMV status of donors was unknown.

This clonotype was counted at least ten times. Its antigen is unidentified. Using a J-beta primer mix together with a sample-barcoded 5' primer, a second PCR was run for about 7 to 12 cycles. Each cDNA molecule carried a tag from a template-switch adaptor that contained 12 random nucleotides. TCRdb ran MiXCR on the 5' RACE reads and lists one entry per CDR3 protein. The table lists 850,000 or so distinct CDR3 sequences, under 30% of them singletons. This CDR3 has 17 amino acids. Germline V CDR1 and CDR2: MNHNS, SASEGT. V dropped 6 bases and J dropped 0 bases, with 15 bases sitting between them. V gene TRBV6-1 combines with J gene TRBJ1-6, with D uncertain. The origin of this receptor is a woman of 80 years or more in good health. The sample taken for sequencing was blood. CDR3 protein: CASSELGGNSYNSPLHF. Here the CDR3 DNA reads TGTGCCAGCAGCGAACTAGGCGGTAACTCCTATAATTCACCCCTCCACTTT.